A single sample gave rise to the 17 T cell receptor beta chains below, sequenced in a study of control samples from healthy donors and cancer patients. Generated by immunoSEQ multiplex PCR, the TCRdb table keeps only in-frame clones and is missing some. The sample has under 90,000 clones, roughly 92% seen once. The sequencing input was blood. These receptors all come from a woman aged 60 to 75 in good health.

The V gene is TRBV25-1, the J gene TRBJ2-2; 8 bases agree with TRBD1. Germline CDR1 MGHDK, CDR2 SYGVNS. CDR3 length: 18 amino acids. The junction had 7 bases not matched to a gene; V was cut back by 0 bases and J by 1 base. The CDR3: CASSEYMGTGGNTGELFF. The CDR3 coding sequence is TGTGCCAGCAGTGAATATATGGGGACAGGAGGGAACACCGGGGAGCTGTTTTTT.

The J gene is TRBJ1-6, the V gene TRBV2; D unclear. The CDR3 has 13 amino acids. Looked up from germline, CDR1 is SNHLY and CDR2 is FYNNEI. Trimming cost V 5 bases and J 8 bases, with 10 bases left between them. CDR3 residues: CASSQGPYSPLHF. The CDR3 DNA reads as TGTGCCAGCAGTCAAGGCCCATATTCACCCCTCCACTTT.

V is TRBV19 and J is TRBJ1-2; no reliable D call. Germline CDR1 reads LNHDA; CDR2 reads SQIVND (reference sequence). With 6 bases removed from V and 0 bases from J, the gap between germline ends came to 8 bases. This CDR3 has 13 amino acids. This CDR3 is CASRTAPNYGYTF. As DNA, the CDR3 is TGTGCCAGTAGAACAGCCCCTAACTATGGCTACACCTTC.

The genes are TRBV7-8 and TRBJ1-2; D unclear. This CDR3 spans 13 amino acids. Germline lookup yields CDR1 SGHVS and CDR2 FQNEAQ. Trimming removed 2 bases at V and 8 bases at J, with 12 bases between. CDR3 amino acids: CASSLNGGNGYTF. As DNA, the CDR3 is TGTGCCAGCAGCTTAAACGGCGGTAACGGCTACACCTTC.

J is TRBJ1-1 and V is TRBV5-1; D remains unclear. Germline V lookup: CDR1 SGHRS, CDR2 YFSETQ. Trimming cost V 4 bases and J 0 bases, with 13 bases left between them. The CDR3 is 15 amino acids. The CDR3 nucleotides are TGCGCCAGCAGCCCGCTTGGAGTCATGAACACTGAAGCTTTCTTT. It codes for CASSPLGVMNTEAFF.

In this sample, this clone turned up once. This sequence joins TRBV28 and TRBJ2-7, with D tentatively TRBD2 (6 bases). V lost 6 bases and J 3 bases, leaving 18 bases between the germline ends. Germline values: CDR1 MDHEN, CDR2 SYDVKM. CDR3 length: 15 amino acids. CDR3 sequence: CASRRTIAGLYEQYF. DNA for the CDR3: TGTGCCAGCAGACGGACGATTGCGGGACTCTACGAGCAGTACTTC.

This chain connects TRBV12-3 or TRBV12-4 to TRBJ2-5; TRBD1 matches 8 bases. With V trimmed by 6 bases and J by 6 bases, 3 bases remained unmatched. The CDR3 loop spans 12 amino acids. The CDR3 loop is CASSDRGQTQYF. CDR3 in DNA: TGTGCCAGCAGCGACAGGGGCCAGACCCAGTACTTC.

The chain uses TRBV5-1 and TRBJ2-3; D unclear. The V and J ends lost 4 bases and 6 bases respectively, with 18 bases between them. Germline assignment: CDR1 SGHRS and CDR2 YFSETQ. The CDR3 totals 15 residues. The CDR3 DNA follows: TGCGCCAGCAGCCTGGAAGGCTCCCAATTTGATACGCAGTATTTT. It encodes CASSLEGSQFDTQYF.

The rearrangement links TRBV5-1 to TRBJ2-1, with D hard to call. Germline-derived CDR1 and CDR2 are SGHRS and YFSETQ. Trimming pared 0 bases from V and 0 bases from J, leaving 10 bases between. The length of the CDR3 is 16 residues. CDR3 loop: CASSLAPIGSYNEQFF. CDR3 nucleotides: TGCGCCAGCAGCTTGGCACCCATAGGCTCCTACAATGAGCAGTTCTTC.

The CDR3 loop is CASKTARGYTF. CDR3 DNA sequence: TGTGCCAGCAAAACGGCCCGTGGCTACACCTTC. V and J are TRBV6-5 and TRBJ1-2; no clear D. V was trimmed by 7 bases and J by 7 bases, leaving 10 bases between them. This CDR3 is built from 11 residues. Per the germline V gene, CDR1 is MNHEY and CDR2 is SVGAGI.

V and J are TRBV5-5 and TRBJ2-5; 8 bases are shared with TRBD1. This CDR3 has 14 residues. Germline CDR1 and CDR2: SGHKS and YYEKEE (reference sequence). The V and J ends lost 0 bases and 4 bases, in that order; junction bases with no gene match: 2. This chain's CDR3 is CASSLGQGIETQYF. CDR3 coding DNA: TGTGCCAGCAGCTTGGGACAGGGGATAGAGACCCAGTACTTC.

The genes are TRBV29-1 and TRBJ2-1; 9 bases fit TRBD1. The V gene's germline CDR1 is SQVTM and CDR2 ANQGSEA. This CDR3 is built from 13 residues. V dropped 5 bases and J dropped 4; count of bases not matched to a gene: 3. CDR3 DNA sequence: TGCAGCGTTCGACAGGGGGGTTACAATGAGCAGTTCTTC. It specifies CSVRQGGYNEQFF.

The genes are TRBV28 and TRBJ1-2; 7 nucleotides align to TRBD1. The CDR3 is made up of 12 amino acids. Per the germline V gene, CDR1 is MDHEN and CDR2 is SYDVKM. Losses at the gene ends were 7 bases for V and 2 bases for J; bases not matched to a gene: 1. The CDR3 region is CASKTGNYGYTF. CDR3 bases: TGTGCCAGCAAGACAGGGAACTATGGCTACACCTTC.

V is TRBV11-2 and J is TRBJ1-5, with D uncertain. The CDR3 runs 13 residues. Trimming took off 1 base at V and 2 bases at J, with 3 bases between the two ends. Germline V CDR1 and CDR2: SGHAT, FQNNGV. The CDR3, as DNA: TGTGCCAGCAGCTTAGTTGGCAATCAGCCCCAGCATTTT. Residues: CASSLVGNQPQHF.

This rearrangement joins TRBV19 to TRBJ2-7, with a possible D match to TRBD1 (5 bases). The V and J ends lost 3 bases and 3 bases respectively, with 9 bases between them. The CDR3 loop spans 13 amino acids. Germline-derived CDR1 and CDR2 are LNHDA and SQIVND (reference sequence). Written as DNA, the CDR3 is TGTGCCAGTAGTATGGGGCGAAACTACGAGCAGTACTTC. This codes for CASSMGRNYEQYF.

The table lists this clone with a few counts. The chain joins TRBV6-5 to TRBJ2-7; no clear D. The CDR3 is 16 amino acids. V was clipped by 0 bases and J by 0 bases, with 12 bases between them. CDR1 is MNHEY and CDR2 is SVGAGI in the germline V gene. Here the CDR3 reads CASSYSMAGTSYEQYF. CDR3 coding DNA: TGTGCCAGCAGTTACTCGATGGCAGGAACCTCCTACGAGCAGTACTTC.

The count of this clone is one. This rearrangement joins TRBV5-4 to TRBJ2-7; 12 bases fit TRBD1. The CDR3 has 15 amino acids. In germline, CDR1 is SGHNT, CDR2 YYREEE (reference sequence). The junction had 8 bases not matched to a gene; V was cut back by 4 bases and J by 6 bases. CDR3 DNA: TGTGCCAGCAGCAGGGGACAGGGGGCGGTAGGCGAGCAGTACTTC. Protein: CASSRGQGAVGEQYF.